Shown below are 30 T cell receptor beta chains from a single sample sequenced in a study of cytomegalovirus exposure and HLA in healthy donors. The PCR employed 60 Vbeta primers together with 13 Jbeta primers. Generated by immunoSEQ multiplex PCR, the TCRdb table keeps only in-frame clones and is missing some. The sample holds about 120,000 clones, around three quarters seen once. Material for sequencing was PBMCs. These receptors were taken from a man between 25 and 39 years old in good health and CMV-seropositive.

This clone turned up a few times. CDR3 DNA: TGTGCCAGCAGCTTTAGCGGAATCAATCAGCCCCAGCATTTT. Translating gives CASSFSGINQPQHF. The chain uses TRBV11-3 and TRBJ1-5; D is ambiguous. Trimming stripped 3 bases from V and 3 bases from J, with 9 bases between. CDR1 and CDR2 (germline): SGHNT, YENEEA. This CDR3 is 14 amino acids long.

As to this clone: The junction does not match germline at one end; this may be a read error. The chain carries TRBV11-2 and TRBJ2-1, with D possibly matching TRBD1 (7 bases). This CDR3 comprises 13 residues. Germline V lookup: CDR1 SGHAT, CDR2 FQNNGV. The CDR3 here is CASSLVGGTVSLF. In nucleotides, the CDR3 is TGTGCCAGCAGCTTAGTAGGGGGGACAGTTTCGCTCTTC.

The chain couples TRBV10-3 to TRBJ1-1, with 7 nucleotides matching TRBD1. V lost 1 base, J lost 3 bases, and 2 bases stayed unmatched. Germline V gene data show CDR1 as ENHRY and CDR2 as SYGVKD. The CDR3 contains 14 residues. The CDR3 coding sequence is TGTGCCATCAGTGAGTTCGGACAGGACACTGAAGCTTTCTTT. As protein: CAISEFGQDTEAFF.

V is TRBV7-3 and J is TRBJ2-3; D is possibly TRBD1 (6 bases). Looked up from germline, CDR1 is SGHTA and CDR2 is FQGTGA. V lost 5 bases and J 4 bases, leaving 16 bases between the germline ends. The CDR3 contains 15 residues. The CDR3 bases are TGTGCCAGCAGCCGGCCAGGGGTTAGGGCAGATACGCAGTATTTT. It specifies CASSRPGVRADTQYF. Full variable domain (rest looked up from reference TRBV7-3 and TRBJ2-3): GAGVSQTPSNKVTEKGKYVELRCDPISGHTALYWYRQSLGQGPEFLIYFQGTGAADDSGLPNDRFFAVRPEGSVSTLKIQRTERGDSAVYLCASSRPGVRADTQYFGPGTRLTVL.

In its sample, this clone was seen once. The CDR3 here is CASSPSGVVETQYF. The CDR3 DNA is TGTGCCAGCAGTCCGTCGGGGGTTGTGGAGACCCAGTACTTC. This chain uses TRBV27 with TRBJ2-5, with D perhaps matching TRBD2 (6 bases). V was clipped by 5 bases and J by 5 bases, with 15 bases between them. CDR3 length equals 14 residues. Germline lookup yields CDR1 MNHEY and CDR2 SMNVEV (reference sequence).

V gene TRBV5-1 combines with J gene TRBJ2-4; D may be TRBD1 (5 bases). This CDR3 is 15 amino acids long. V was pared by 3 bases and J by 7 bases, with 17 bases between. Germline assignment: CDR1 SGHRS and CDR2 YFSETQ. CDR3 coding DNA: TGCGCCAGCAGCTCAACTTCAGGGTTGGGTAACATTCAGTACTTC. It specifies CASSSTSGLGNIQYF.

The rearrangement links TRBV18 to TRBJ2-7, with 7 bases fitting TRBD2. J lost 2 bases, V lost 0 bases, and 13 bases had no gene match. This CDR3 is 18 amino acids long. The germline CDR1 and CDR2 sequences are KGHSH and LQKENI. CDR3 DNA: TGTGCCAGCTCACCACCGAATACTGGACTAGTAAGCCCCTACGAGCAGTACTTC. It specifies CASSPPNTGLVSPYEQYF.

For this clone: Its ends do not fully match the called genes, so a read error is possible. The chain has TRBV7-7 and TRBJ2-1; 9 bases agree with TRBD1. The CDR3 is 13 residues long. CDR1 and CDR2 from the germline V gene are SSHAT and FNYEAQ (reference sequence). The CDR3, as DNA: TGTGCTAGCAGCTTAGACAGGGGGAATGAGCAGTTCTTC. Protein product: CASSLDRGNEQFF.

CDR3 DNA: TGTGCCAGCAGTTACCAGGACTCCTACAATGAGCAGTTCTTC. Its translation: CASSYQDSYNEQFF. The V call is TRBV6-6, the J call TRBJ2-1; D not resolved. V dropped 2 bases and J dropped 0 bases, with 5 bases sitting between them. CDR1 is MNHNY, CDR2 SVGAGI, per germline (reference sequence). The CDR3 is 14 amino acids.

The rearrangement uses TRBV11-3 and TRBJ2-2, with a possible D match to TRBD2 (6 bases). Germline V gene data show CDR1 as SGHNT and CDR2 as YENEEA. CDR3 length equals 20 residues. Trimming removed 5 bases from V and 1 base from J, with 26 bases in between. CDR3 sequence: CASSARPGQRATENTGELFF. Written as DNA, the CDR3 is TGTGCCAGCAGCGCACGCCCGGGTCAGCGGGCGACCGAGAACACCGGGGAGCTGTTTTTT. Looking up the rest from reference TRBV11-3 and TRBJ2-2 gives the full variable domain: EAGVVQSPRYKIIEKKQPVAFWCNPISGHNTLYWYLQNLGQGPELLIRYENEEAVDDSQLPKDRFSAERLKGVDSTLKIQPAELGDSAVYLCASSARPGQRATENTGELFFGEGSRLTVL.

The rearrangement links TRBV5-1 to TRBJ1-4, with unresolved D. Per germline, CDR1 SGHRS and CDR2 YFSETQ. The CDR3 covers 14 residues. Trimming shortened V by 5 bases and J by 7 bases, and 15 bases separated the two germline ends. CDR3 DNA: TGCGCCAGCAGTTCATCCCCTACGGTTGAAAAACTGTTTTTT. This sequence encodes CASSSSPTVEKLFF.

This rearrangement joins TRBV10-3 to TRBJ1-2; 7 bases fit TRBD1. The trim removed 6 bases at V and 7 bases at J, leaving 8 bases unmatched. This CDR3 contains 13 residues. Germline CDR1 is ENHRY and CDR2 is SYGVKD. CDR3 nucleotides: TGTGCCATCAGAAATGACAGGGAGAGTGGCTACACCTTC. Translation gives CAIRNDRESGYTF.

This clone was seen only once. CDR3 bases: TGTGCCAGCTCCCCTTCAGGGGGCGACTATGGCTACACCTTC. Translating it yields CASSPSGGDYGYTF. The V and J genes are TRBV18 and TRBJ1-2, with 8 nucleotides matching TRBD1. CDR3 length: 14 amino acids. Germline values: CDR1 KGHSH, CDR2 LQKENI. J was trimmed by 3 bases and V by 6 bases; bases with no gene match: 6.

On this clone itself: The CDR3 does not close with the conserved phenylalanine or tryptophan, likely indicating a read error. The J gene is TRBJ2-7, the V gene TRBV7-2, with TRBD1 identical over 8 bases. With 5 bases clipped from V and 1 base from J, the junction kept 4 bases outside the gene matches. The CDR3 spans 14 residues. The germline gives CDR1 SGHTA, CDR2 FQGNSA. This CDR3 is CASSLRQGSYEQYY. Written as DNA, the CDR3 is TGTGCCAGCAGCCTTAGACAGGGGTCCTACGAGCAGTACTAC.

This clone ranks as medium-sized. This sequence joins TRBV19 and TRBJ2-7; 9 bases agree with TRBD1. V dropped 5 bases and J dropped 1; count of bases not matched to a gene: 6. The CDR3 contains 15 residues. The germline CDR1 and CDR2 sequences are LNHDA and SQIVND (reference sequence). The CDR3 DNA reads TGTGCCAGTAGTTTGGGACAGGGAGCATCCTACGAGCAGTACTTC. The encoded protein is CASSLGQGASYEQYF.

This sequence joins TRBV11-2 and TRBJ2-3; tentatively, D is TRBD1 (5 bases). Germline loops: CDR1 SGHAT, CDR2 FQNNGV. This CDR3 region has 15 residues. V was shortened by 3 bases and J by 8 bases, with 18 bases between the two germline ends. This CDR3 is CASSFTGVLTGTQYF. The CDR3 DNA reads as TGTGCCAGCAGCTTTACAGGTGTTCTAACGGGTACGCAGTATTTT.

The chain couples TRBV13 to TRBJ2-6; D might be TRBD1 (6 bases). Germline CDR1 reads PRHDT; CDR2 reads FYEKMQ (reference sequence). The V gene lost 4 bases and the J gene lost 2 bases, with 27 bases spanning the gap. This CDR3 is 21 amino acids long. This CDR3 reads CASSSPLAQTGFMPGANVLTF. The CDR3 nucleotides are TGTGCCAGCAGCTCGCCTTTGGCACAGACAGGATTTATGCCTGGGGCCAACGTCCTGACTTTC.

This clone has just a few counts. For the CDR3, the DNA is TGTGCCAGCAGTTCTACTAGCGACTACAATGAGCAGTTCTTC. Protein: CASSSTSDYNEQFF. The chain uses TRBV27 and TRBJ2-1, with 7 bases identical to TRBD2. V shed 4 bases and J 3 bases; nucleotides not matched to a gene: 3. The CDR3 has 14 amino acids. From germline, CDR1 is MNHEY and CDR2 SMNVEV (reference sequence).

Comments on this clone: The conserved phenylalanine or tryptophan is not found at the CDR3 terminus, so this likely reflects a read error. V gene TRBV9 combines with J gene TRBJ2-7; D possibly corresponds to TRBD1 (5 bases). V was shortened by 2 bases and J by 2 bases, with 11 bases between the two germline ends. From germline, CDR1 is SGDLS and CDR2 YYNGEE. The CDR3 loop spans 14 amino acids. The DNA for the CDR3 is TGTGCCAGCAGCGTCACTACAGGCCCCTACGAGCAGTACCTC. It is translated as CASSVTTGPYEQYL.

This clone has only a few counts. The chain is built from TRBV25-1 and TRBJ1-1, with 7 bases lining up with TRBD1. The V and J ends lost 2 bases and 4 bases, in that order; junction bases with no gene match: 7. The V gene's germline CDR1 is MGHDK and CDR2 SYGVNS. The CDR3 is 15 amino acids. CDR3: CASSEPRQGSTEAFF. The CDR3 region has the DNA TGTGCCAGCAGTGAACCTCGACAGGGAAGCACTGAAGCTTTCTTT.

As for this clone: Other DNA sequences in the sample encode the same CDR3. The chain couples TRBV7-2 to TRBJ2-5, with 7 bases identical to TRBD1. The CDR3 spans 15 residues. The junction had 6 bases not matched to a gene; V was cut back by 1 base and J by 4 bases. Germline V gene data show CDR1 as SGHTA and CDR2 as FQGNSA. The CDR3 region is CASSLGRGYRETQYF. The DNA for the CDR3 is TGTGCCAGCAGCTTAGGCAGGGGGTATCGAGAGACCCAGTACTTC.

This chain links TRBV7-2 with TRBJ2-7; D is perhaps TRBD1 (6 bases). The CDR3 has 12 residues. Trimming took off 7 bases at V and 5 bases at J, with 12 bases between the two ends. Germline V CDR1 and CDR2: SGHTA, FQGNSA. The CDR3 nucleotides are TGTGCCAGCACCACCAACAGGGACGAGCAGTACTTC. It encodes CASTTNRDEQYF.

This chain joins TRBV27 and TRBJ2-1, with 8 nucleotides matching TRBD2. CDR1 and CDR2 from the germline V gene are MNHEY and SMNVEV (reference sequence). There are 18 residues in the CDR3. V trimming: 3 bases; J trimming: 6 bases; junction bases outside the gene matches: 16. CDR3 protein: CASSLKAGVALWGNEQFF. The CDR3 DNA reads TGTGCCAGCAGTTTGAAAGCGGGAGTAGCTCTCTGGGGCAATGAGCAGTTCTTC.

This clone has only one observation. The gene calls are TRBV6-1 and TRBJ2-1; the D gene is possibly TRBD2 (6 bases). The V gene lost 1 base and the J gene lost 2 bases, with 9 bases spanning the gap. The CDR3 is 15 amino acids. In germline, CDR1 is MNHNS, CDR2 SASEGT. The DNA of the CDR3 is TGTGCCAGCAGTGAAGGGAGGGGCCCCTACAATGAGCAGTTCTTC. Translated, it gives CASSEGRGPYNEQFF.

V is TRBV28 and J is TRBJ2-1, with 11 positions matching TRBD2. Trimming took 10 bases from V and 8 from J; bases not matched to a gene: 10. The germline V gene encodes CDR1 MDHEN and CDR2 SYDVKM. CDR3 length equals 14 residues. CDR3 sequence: CATAPIAGGDEQFF. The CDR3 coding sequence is TGTGCCACCGCCCCTATAGCGGGGGGGGATGAGCAGTTCTTC. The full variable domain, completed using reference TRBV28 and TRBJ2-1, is DVKVTQSSRYLVKRTGEKVFLECVQDMDHENMFWYRQDPGLGLRLIYFSYDVKMKEKGDIPEGYSVSREKKERFSLILESASTNQTSMYLCATAPIAGGDEQFFGPGTRLTVL.

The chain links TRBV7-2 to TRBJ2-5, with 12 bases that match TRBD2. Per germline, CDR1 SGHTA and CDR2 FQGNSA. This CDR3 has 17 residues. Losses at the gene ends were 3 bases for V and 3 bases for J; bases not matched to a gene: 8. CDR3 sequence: CASSFLLAGGPEETQYF. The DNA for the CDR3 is TGTGCCAGCAGCTTCCTGCTAGCGGGAGGGCCTGAAGAGACCCAGTACTTC.

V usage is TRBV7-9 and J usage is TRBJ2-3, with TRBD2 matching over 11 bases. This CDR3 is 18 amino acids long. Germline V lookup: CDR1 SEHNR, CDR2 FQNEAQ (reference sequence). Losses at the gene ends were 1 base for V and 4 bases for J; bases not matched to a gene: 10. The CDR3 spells CASSLDGASGRRADTQYF. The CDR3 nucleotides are TGTGCCAGCAGCTTAGATGGGGCTAGCGGGAGGAGGGCAGATACGCAGTATTTT.

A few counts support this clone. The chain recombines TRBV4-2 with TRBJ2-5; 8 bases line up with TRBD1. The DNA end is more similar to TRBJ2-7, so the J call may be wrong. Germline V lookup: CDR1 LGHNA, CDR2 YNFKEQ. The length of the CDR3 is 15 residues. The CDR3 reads CASSITGTGAYEQYF. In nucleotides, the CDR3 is TGTGCCAGCAGCATAACCGGGACAGGAGCCTACGAGCAGTACTTC.

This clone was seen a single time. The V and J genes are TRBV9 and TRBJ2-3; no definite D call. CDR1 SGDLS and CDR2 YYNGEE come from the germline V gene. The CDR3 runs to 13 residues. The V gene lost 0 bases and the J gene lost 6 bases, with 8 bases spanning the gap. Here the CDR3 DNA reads TGTGCCAGCAGCGTAGAAATGGGCGATACGCAGTATTTT. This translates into CASSVEMGDTQYF.

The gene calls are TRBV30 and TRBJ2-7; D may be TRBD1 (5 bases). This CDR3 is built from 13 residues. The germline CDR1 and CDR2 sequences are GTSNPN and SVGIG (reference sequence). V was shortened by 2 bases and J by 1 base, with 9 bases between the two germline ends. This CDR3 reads CAWSRKGSYEQYF. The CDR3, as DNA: TGTGCCTGGAGTCGTAAGGGGTCCTACGAGCAGTACTTC.